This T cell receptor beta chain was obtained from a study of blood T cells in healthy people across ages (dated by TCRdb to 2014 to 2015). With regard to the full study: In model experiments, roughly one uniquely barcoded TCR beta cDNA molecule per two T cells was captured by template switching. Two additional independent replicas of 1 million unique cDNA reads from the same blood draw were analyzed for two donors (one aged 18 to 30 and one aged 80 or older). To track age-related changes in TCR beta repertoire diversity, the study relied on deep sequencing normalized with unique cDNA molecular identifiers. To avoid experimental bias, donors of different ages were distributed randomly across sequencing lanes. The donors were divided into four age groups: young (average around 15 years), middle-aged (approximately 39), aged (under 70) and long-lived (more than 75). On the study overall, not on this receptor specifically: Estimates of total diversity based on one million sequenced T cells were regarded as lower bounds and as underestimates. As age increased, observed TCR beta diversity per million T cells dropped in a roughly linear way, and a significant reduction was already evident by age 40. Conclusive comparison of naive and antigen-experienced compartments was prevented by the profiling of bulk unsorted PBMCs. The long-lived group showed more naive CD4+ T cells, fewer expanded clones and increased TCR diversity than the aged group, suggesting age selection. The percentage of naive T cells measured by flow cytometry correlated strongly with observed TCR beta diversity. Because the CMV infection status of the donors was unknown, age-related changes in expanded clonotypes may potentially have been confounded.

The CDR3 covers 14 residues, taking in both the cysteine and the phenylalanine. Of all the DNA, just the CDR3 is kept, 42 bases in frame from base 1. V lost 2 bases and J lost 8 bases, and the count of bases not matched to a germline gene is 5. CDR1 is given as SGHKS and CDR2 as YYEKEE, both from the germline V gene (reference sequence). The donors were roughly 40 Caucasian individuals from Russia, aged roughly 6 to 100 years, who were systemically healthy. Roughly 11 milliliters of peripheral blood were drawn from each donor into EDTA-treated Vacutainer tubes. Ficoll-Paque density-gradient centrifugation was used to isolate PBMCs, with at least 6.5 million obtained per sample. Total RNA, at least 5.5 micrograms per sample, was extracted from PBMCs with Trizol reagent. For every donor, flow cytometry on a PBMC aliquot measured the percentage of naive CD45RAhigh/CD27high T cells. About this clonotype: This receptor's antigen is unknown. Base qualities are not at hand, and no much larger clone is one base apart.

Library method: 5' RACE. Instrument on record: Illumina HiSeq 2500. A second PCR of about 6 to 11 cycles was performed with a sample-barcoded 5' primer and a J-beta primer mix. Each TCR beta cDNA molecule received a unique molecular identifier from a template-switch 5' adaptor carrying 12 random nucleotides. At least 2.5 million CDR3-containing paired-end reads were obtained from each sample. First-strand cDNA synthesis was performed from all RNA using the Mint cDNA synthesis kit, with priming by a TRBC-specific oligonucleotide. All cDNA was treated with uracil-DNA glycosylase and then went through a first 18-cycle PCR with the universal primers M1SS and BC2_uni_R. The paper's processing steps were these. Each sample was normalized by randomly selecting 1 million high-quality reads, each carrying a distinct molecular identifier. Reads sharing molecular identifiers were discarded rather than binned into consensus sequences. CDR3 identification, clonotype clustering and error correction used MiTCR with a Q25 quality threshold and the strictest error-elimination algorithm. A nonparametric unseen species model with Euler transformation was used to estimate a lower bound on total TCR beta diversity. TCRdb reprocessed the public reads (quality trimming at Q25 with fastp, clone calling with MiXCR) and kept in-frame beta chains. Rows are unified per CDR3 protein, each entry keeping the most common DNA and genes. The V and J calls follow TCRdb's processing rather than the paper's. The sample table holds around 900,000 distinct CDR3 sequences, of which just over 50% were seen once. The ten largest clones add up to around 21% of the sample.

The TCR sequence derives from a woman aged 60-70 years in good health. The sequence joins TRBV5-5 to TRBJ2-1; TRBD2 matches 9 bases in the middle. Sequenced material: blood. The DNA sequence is TGTGCCAGCAGCTTTCGGACTAGCGTCCATGAGCAGTTCTTC. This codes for CASSFRTSVHEQFF.